The text below deals with one T cell receptor beta chain. Its target is unknown. MiXCR, applied by TCRdb to the 5' RACE reads, yields one record per CDR3 protein. The table records about 430,000 distinct CDR3 sequences, 20% to 25% of them present only once. The CDR3 spans 14 residues. In germline, CDR1 is MNHNY, CDR2 SVGAGI (reference sequence). This sample is part of a study of T-cell memory formation after mild COVID-19. Across the study: The study found TCR clusters largely donor specific.

Study outcomes and limitations: CM and EM subsets held most contracting CD4+ clones; EMRA held CD8+ ones. Researchers found some responding clones in pre-infection memory, a sign that cross-reactive memory joined.

This clonotype was obtained from an adult woman who had mild COVID-19 (a few samples of this study predate the infection). Cell type and time point are not known. Sample: PBMCs or a T cell subset sorted from them (not recorded which). This chain uses TRBV6-6 with TRBJ2-3, with D perhaps matching TRBD2 (6 bases). As DNA, the CDR3 is TGTGTTTGCAGCGGGCCCCTAGGAATAGATACGCAGTATTTT. Amino acid sequence: CVCSGPLGIDTQYF.